This entry lists 21 T cell receptor beta chains sequenced from one sample in a study of pediatric ulcerative colitis. Sequencing was performed with immunoSEQ multiplex PCR; in TCRdb, only in-frame clones are kept and a portion is missing. The sample lists 55,000 to 65,000 clones; more than 60% were seen once. The sample comprised blood. The receptor set was obtained from a boy aged 5-17 years with moderate ulcerative colitis.

This clone appeared once. The V gene is TRBV11-2, the J gene TRBJ1-4; TRBD1 might be the D (6 bases). The CDR3 sequence is 15 residues long. V was shortened by 3 bases and J by 8 bases, with 16 bases between the two germline ends. Germline assignment: CDR1 SGHAT and CDR2 FQNNGV. The CDR3 sequence: CASSFFRGGPEKLFF. CDR3 coding DNA: TGTGCCAGCAGCTTCTTCAGGGGAGGCCCAGAAAAACTGTTTTTT. The whole variable domain, filled in from reference TRBV11-2 and TRBJ1-4, reads EAGVAQSPRYKIIEKRQSVAFWCNPISGHATLYWYQQILGQGPKLLIQFQNNGVVDDSQLPKDRFSAERLKGVDSTLKIQPAKLEDSAVYLCASSFFRGGPEKLFFGSGTQLSVL.

The rearrangement joins TRBV19 to TRBJ2-7; 7 nucleotides align to TRBD1. V lost 5 bases to trimming and J lost 5 bases; unmatched junction nucleotides: 6. Per germline, CDR1 LNHDA and CDR2 SQIVND (reference sequence). This CDR3 has 13 amino acids. This CDR3 reads CASSGQGGHEQYF. CDR3 nucleotides: TGTGCCAGTAGTGGACAAGGGGGCCACGAGCAGTACTTC.

The V gene is TRBV11-2, the J gene TRBJ2-7, with 11 bases matching TRBD1. Germline assignment: CDR1 SGHAT and CDR2 FQNNGV. This CDR3 has 15 residues. The junction had 6 bases not matched to a gene; V was cut back by 6 bases and J by 2 bases. CDR3 coding DNA: TGTGCCAGCAGACGACCGGGACAGGGGGCCTACGAGCAGTACTTC. This codes for CASRRPGQGAYEQYF.

The table lists this clone with a few counts. V and J are TRBV6-5 and TRBJ1-2, with a possible D match to TRBD1 (6 bases). The germline V and J ends were trimmed by 0 bases and 2 bases, with 13 bases remaining between them. Germline CDR1 reads MNHEY; CDR2 reads SVGAGI. This CDR3 region has 16 residues. Here the CDR3 reads CASSYSLHTGNYGYTF. The DNA of the CDR3 is TGTGCCAGCAGTTACTCGCTTCACACAGGGAACTATGGCTACACCTTC.

The chain joins TRBV10-3 to TRBJ2-7; 7 nucleotides agree with TRBD1. The CDR3 is made up of 13 amino acids. Trimming cost V 5 bases and J 5 bases; bases outside gene matches: 6. CDR1 is ENHRY, CDR2 SYGVKD, per germline. This chain's CDR3 is CAISPDRRDEQYF. The DNA of the CDR3 is TGTGCCATCAGTCCGGACAGGCGGGACGAGCAGTACTTC.

V is TRBV7-2 and J is TRBJ1-5, with D perhaps TRBD1 (5 bases). Germline loops: CDR1 SGHTA, CDR2 FQGNSA. V was cut by 5 bases and J by 5 bases, with 13 bases left in between. The CDR3 sequence is 14 residues long. Here the CDR3 DNA reads TGTGCCAGCAGCAATCGTGGGGGGGATCAGCCCCAGCATTTT. Translating it yields CASSNRGGDQPQHF.

CDR3 loop: CASSETPQGENPGELFF. The CDR3 DNA is TGTGCCAGCAGTGAAACCCCGCAGGGGGAAAATCCCGGGGAGCTGTTTTTT. The V call is TRBV2, the J call TRBJ2-2; 7 bases are a match to TRBD1. CDR1 and CDR2 (germline): SNHLY, FYNNEI. CDR3 length: 17 residues. Losses at the gene ends were 2 bases for V and 6 bases for J; bases not matched to a gene: 12.

This sequence joins TRBV5-1 and TRBJ2-1; perhaps D is TRBD1 or TRBD2 (5 bases each). Germline V gives CDR1 SGHRS, CDR2 YFSETQ. The ends were cut back, 0 bases at V and 5 bases at J, with 12 bases in the middle. There are 15 residues in the CDR3. Here the CDR3 reads CASSLEGTPNNEQFF. CDR3 bases: TGCGCCAGCAGCTTGGAGGGGACCCCGAACAATGAGCAGTTCTTC. The whole variable domain, remainder taken from reference TRBV5-1 and TRBJ2-1, is KAGVTQTPRYLIKTRGQQVTLSCSPISGHRSVSWYQQTPGQGLQFLFEYFSETQRNKGNFPGRFSGRQFSNSRSEMNVSTLELGDSALYLCASSLEGTPNNEQFFGPGTRLTVL.

The chain recombines TRBV5-4 with TRBJ1-1, with 7 positions matching TRBD1. The trim removed 6 bases at V and 9 bases at J, leaving 11 bases unmatched. Germline assignment: CDR1 SGHNT and CDR2 YYREEE (reference sequence). The CDR3 is 13 residues long. The CDR3 sequence: CASNDRASAKAFF. The CDR3 DNA reads as TGTGCCAGCAACGACAGGGCTTCTGCCAAAGCTTTCTTT.

This clone occurred once. The chain employs TRBV5-4 and TRBJ1-5; tentative D call: TRBD1 (5 bases). The CDR3 is made up of 15 amino acids. The V end lost 2 bases, the J end lost 5 bases, and 14 bases lay between the germline ends. Germline V gives CDR1 SGHNT, CDR2 YYREEE (reference sequence). The CDR3 protein is CASSFSGGTDQPQHF. For the CDR3, the DNA is TGTGCCAGCAGCTTTTCCGGAGGGACTGATCAGCCCCAGCATTTT.

The V gene is TRBV7-9, the J gene TRBJ1-2; 9 bases are shared with TRBD1. V shed 1 base, J shed 1 base, and the junction held 7 bases outside the gene matches. This CDR3 contains 17 residues. CDR1 is SEHNR and CDR2 is FQNEAQ in the germline V gene (reference sequence). As DNA, the CDR3 is TGTGCCAGCAGCTTAGAGGTACAGGGGGCGCTTAACTATGGCTACACCTTC. It is translated as CASSLEVQGALNYGYTF.

The chain links TRBV10-3 to TRBJ2-5; 8 bases map to TRBD2. V lost 4 bases to trimming and J lost 0 bases; unmatched junction nucleotides: 4. The CDR3 loop spans 15 amino acids. Germline lookup yields CDR1 ENHRY and CDR2 SYGVKD. The CDR3 DNA reads TGTGCCATCAGTGCACTAGCGGAATACCAAGAGACCCAGTACTTC. Encoded protein: CAISALAEYQETQYF.

V and J are TRBV11-2 and TRBJ2-3; D unclear. The CDR3 length is 14 residues. The germline V gene encodes CDR1 SGHAT and CDR2 FQNNGV. Trimming left V 3 bases short and J 4 bases short, with 11 bases between. Here the CDR3 DNA reads TGTGCCAGCAGCTTCTGGGAAACGGCAGATACGCAGTATTTT. It translates to CASSFWETADTQYF.

In its sample, this clone was seen a few times. V and J are TRBV7-2 and TRBJ2-2, with D unresolved. V lost 3 bases and J 0 bases, leaving 8 bases between the germline ends. This CDR3 region has 15 residues. Germline CDR1 and CDR2: SGHTA and FQGNSA. The CDR3 loop reads CASSFVGPNTGELFF. The CDR3 DNA reads TGTGCCAGCAGCTTCGTAGGGCCGAACACCGGGGAGCTGTTTTTT. Looking up the rest from reference TRBV7-2 and TRBJ2-2 gives the full variable domain: GAGVSQSPSNKVTEKGKDVELRCDPISGHTALYWYRQSLGQGLEFLIYFQGNSAPDKSGLPSDRFSAERTGGSVSTLTIQRTQQEDSAVYLCASSFVGPNTGELFFGEGSRLTVL.

The gene calls are TRBV7-3 and TRBJ2-2; D may be TRBD2 (5 bases). Deletions cut 3 bases from V and 1 base from J, with 9 bases between. Germline lookup yields CDR1 SGHTA and CDR2 FQGTGA. The CDR3 runs to 15 residues. CDR3 coding DNA: TGTGCCAGCAGCTTTTCCGGGGTGAACACCGGGGAGCTGTTTTTT. As protein: CASSFSGVNTGELFF.

The chain joins TRBV9 to TRBJ2-5; 7 bases align to TRBD2. V was clipped by 0 bases and J by 5 bases; unmatched bases: 7. Germline V gives CDR1 SGDLS, CDR2 YYNGEE. There are 15 residues in the CDR3. Here the CDR3 DNA reads TGTGCCAGCAGCGTAGCCAGCGGGGTAAGGGAGACCCAGTACTTC. Translated, it gives CASSVASGVRETQYF. Full variable domain (outside the CDR3, taken from reference TRBV9 and TRBJ2-5): DSGVTQTPKHLITATGQRVTLRCSPRSGDLSVYWYQQSLDQGLQFLIQYYNGEERAKGNILERFSAQQFPDLHSELNLSSLELGDSALYFCASSVASGVRETQYFGPGTRLLVL.

CDR3 sequence reads: CASSSIFSGANVLTF. CDR3 nucleotides: TGTGCCAGCAGCTCTATTTTCTCTGGGGCCAACGTCCTGACTTTC. The rearrangement uses TRBV7-9 and TRBJ2-6; D gene ambiguous. CDR1 is SEHNR, CDR2 FQNEAQ, per germline (reference sequence). CDR3 length: 15 amino acids. V was trimmed by 4 bases and J by 0 bases, leaving 7 bases between them.

The V and J genes are TRBV19 and TRBJ2-7; maybe TRBD1 (6 bases). The CDR3 consists of 14 residues. CDR1 is LNHDA, CDR2 SQIVND, per germline (reference sequence). Trimming removed 4 bases from V and 3 bases from J, with 13 bases in between. The CDR3 spells CASSTGHANYEQYF. CDR3 DNA: TGTGCCAGTAGTACGGGACACGCTAACTACGAGCAGTACTTC. Full variable domain (outside the CDR3, taken from reference TRBV19 and TRBJ2-7): DGGITQSPKYLFRKEGQNVTLSCEQNLNHDAMYWYRQDPGQGLRLIYYSQIVNDFQKGDIAEGYSVSREKKESFPLTVTSAQKNPTAFYLCASSTGHANYEQYFGPGTRLTVT.

The chain carries TRBV4-1 and TRBJ2-7; D tentatively fits TRBD1 or TRBD2 (5 bases each). CDR3 size: 12 residues. From germline, CDR1 is MGHRA and CDR2 YSYEKL. The ends were cut back, 1 base at V and 10 bases at J, with 11 bases in the middle. The CDR3 loop is CASSQVGGRQYF. Written as DNA, the CDR3 is TGCGCCAGCAGCCAAGTTGGGGGACGTCAGTACTTC.

This chain connects TRBV19 to TRBJ2-1; TRBD2 might be the D (5 bases). V was trimmed by 3 bases and J by 7 bases, leaving 16 bases between them. The CDR3 is made up of 15 amino acids. CDR1 LNHDA and CDR2 SQIVND come from the germline V gene (reference sequence). CDR3 bases: TGTGCCAGTAGTATGCCCCCGAGGGCCAAGAATGAGCAGTTCTTC. This sequence encodes CASSMPPRAKNEQFF.

The genes are TRBV27 and TRBJ2-5; 9 bases fit TRBD1. V shed 8 bases and J 2 bases; nucleotides not matched to a gene: 3. Looked up from germline, CDR1 is MNHEY and CDR2 is SMNVEV (reference sequence). This CDR3 is built from 13 residues. DNA for the CDR3: TGTGCCAGCGGGACAGGGTGGCAAGAGACCCAGTACTTC. Amino acid sequence: CASGTGWQETQYF.